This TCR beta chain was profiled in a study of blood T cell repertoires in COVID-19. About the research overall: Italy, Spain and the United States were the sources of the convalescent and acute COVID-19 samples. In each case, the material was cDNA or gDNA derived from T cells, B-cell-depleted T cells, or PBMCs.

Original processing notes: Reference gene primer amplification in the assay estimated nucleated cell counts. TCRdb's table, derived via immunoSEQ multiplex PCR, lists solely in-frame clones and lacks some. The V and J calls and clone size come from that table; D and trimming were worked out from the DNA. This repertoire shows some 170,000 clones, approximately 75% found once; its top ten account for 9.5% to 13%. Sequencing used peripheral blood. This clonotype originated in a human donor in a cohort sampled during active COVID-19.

The CDR3 DNA reads as TGCGCCAGCAGCGCCCAACGGCCCGGGACAGGGAGGTTTTTTGGCTATGGCTACACCTTC. Its translation: CASSAQRPGTGRFFGYGYTF. The J gene is TRBJ1-2, the V gene TRBV5-1; 9 bases are shared with TRBD1. Germline V lookup: CDR1 SGHRS, CDR2 YFSETQ. The ends lost 4 bases at V and 4 bases at J; junction bases unmatched: 23. The CDR3 is 20 residues long.